The 7 T cell receptor beta chains reported below all come from one sample, sequenced in a study of preoperative IRX-2 immunotherapy in early breast cancer (dated by TCRdb to between 2018 and 2020). Receptor libraries were prepared by the immunoSEQ multiplex PCR assay. In TCRdb, the immuneACCESS table is reduced to in-frame sequences with V and J assigned. These tables do not hold every clone; where another copy was compared, an unresolved V gene accounts for under half, and the others remain unexplained. This sample is represented by 24,000 or so clones; approximately 95% of them were singletons. The ten largest make up under 20% of the sample. This specimen's treatment or condition label, interpreted: preoperative locoregional IRX-2 cytokine immunotherapy. This sample comprised tumor tissue, obtained after IRX-2 immunotherapy. The origin of the receptors is a human donor with breast cancer.

The chain uses TRBV27 and TRBJ2-2; D possibly corresponds to TRBD1 (6 bases). V shed 5 bases and J shed 1 base, with 14 bases lying between them. The CDR3 length is 16 residues. Germline CDR1 and CDR2: MNHEY and SMNVEV (reference sequence). The CDR3 region has the DNA TGTGCCAGCAGTCCAGGGGATTACATGAACACCGGGGAGCTGTTTTTT. Its translation: CASSPGDYMNTGELFF.

The genes are TRBV18 and TRBJ2-5; 11 nucleotides line up with TRBD2. J lost 1 base, V lost 3 bases, and 1 base had no gene match. This CDR3 spans 15 amino acids. Per the germline V gene, CDR1 is KGHSH and CDR2 is LQKENI. Here the CDR3 reads CASSPTSGVQETQYF. The CDR3 coding sequence is TGTGCCAGCTCACCGACTAGCGGGGTCCAAGAGACCCAGTACTTC.

The table lists this clone with a count of one. The V and J genes are TRBV20-1 and TRBJ2-7; the D gene is possibly TRBD2 (6 bases). The CDR3 length is 11 residues. V was pared by 6 bases and J by 4 bases, with 10 bases between. The germline V gene encodes CDR1 DFQATT and CDR2 SNEGSKA (reference sequence). This chain's CDR3 is CSAYSGYEQYF. The CDR3 DNA reads as TGCAGTGCGTATAGCGGATACGAGCAGTACTTC.

This sequence joins TRBV7-8 and TRBJ2-2; tentatively, D is TRBD1 or TRBD2 (7 bases each). V was pared by 0 bases and J by 4 bases, with 15 bases between. From germline, CDR1 is SGHVS and CDR2 FQNEAQ. The CDR3 contains 17 residues. As DNA, the CDR3 is TGTGCCAGCAGCTTAGCCCCGACAGGGAGGGCCACCGGGGAGCTGTTTTTT. Translated, it gives CASSLAPTGRATGELFF.

The chain joins TRBV6-1 to TRBJ2-7, with D maybe TRBD2 (5 bases). CDR1 is MNHNS and CDR2 is SASEGT in the germline V gene. The V end lost 10 bases, the J end lost 2 bases, and 12 bases lay between the germline ends. This CDR3 is built from 12 residues. As DNA, the CDR3 is TGTGCCACCCCCGGGGAAGCCTACGAGCAGTACTTC. It specifies CATPGEAYEQYF.

The CDR3: CASSFNPNRGVGEKLFF. In nucleotides, the CDR3 is TGTGCCAGCAGCTTTAATCCCAACAGGGGCGTGGGGGAAAAACTGTTTTTT. This chain uses TRBV7-2 with TRBJ1-4; 7 bases map to TRBD1. Germline lookup yields CDR1 SGHTA and CDR2 FQGNSA. The CDR3 is 17 amino acids. Trimming at V came to 3 bases and at J to 8 bases, leaving 15 bases not matched to a gene.

The chain joins TRBV6-6 to TRBJ2-7, with D possibly matching TRBD1 (6 bases). The CDR3 spans 14 residues. CDR1 MNHNY and CDR2 SVGAGI come from the germline V gene (reference sequence). Trimming pared 6 bases from V and 2 bases from J, leaving 14 bases between. The CDR3 nucleotides read TGTGCCAGCAGCCTCGGACAGATAGCCTACGAGCAGTACTTC. Amino acids: CASSLGQIAYEQYF.